The T cell receptor (beta chain) under discussion was sequenced for a study of T-cell reconstitution after alpha-beta-depleted transplantation in children. This CDR3 has 16 amino acids. CDR1 is SGHRS, CDR2 YFSETQ, per germline. The V gene lost 3 bases and the J gene lost 4 bases, with 17 bases spanning the gap. Preparation of the TCRbeta library used unique molecular identifiers. A single record per CDR3 protein comes from TCRdb applying MiXCR to the PCR reads. This sample yields hundreds of thousands of distinct CDR3 sequences, of which around a third are seen a single time; approximately 2.3% belongs to the top ten. The table lists this clonotype with a few counts.

J is TRBJ2-1 and V is TRBV5-1; maybe TRBD2 (6 bases). The sample here was PBMCs from the stem cell graft donor, taken from the stem cell graft. The TCR comes from a human donor who donated a stem cell graft to a child with aplastic anemia. The CDR3, as DNA: TGCGCCAGCAGCTCGGATGGGACGGGGGTATACAATGAGCAGTTCTTC. This encodes CASSSDGTGVYNEQFF.